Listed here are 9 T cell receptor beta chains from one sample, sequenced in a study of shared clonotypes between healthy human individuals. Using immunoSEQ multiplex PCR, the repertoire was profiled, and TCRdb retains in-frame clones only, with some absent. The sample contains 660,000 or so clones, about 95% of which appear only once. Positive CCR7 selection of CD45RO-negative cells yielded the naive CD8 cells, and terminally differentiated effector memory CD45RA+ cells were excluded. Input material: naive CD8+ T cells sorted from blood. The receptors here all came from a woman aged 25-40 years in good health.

The CDR3 is CASSLTGNLYEQYF. In DNA, the CDR3 is TGTGCCAGCAGTTTAACGGGAAACCTCTACGAGCAGTACTTC. V usage is TRBV28 and J usage is TRBJ2-7; possibly TRBD2 for D (5 bases). The germline CDR1 and CDR2 sequences are MDHEN and SYDVKM. V lost 2 bases and J 3 bases, leaving 11 bases between the germline ends. CDR3 length: 14 residues.

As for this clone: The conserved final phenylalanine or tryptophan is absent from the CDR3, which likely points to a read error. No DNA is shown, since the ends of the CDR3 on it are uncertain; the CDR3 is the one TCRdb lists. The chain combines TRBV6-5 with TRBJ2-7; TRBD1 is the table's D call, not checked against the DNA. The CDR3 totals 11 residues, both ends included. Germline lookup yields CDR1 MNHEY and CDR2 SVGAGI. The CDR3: CATDWDAGTGI.

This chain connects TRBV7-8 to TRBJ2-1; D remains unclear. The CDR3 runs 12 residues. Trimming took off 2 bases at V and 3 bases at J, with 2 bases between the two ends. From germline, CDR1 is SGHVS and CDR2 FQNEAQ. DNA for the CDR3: TGTGCCAGCAGCTTAAGCTACAATGAGCAGTTCTTC. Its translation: CASSLSYNEQFF.

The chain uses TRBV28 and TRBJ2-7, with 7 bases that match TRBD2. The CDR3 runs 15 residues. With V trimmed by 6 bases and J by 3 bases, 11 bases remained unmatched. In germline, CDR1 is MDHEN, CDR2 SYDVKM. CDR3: CASSQTSALYYEQYF. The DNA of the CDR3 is TGTGCCAGCAGCCAAACTAGCGCACTTTACTACGAGCAGTACTTC. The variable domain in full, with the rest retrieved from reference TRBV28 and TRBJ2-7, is DVKVTQSSRYLVKRTGEKVFLECVQDMDHENMFWYRQDPGLGLRLIYFSYDVKMKEKGDIPEGYSVSREKKERFSLILESASTNQTSMYLCASSQTSALYYEQYFGPGTRLTVT.

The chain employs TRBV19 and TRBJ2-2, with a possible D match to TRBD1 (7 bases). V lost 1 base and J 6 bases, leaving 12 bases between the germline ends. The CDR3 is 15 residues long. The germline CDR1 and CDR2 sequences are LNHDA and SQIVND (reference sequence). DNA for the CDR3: TGTGCCAGTAGTATAGGACAGGGCGGGGCCGGGGAGCTGTTTTTT. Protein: CASSIGQGGAGELFF.

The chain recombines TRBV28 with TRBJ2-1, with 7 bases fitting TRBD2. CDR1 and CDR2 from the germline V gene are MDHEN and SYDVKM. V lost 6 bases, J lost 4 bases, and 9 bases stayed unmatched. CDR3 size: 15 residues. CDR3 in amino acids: CASSRASGDYNEQFF. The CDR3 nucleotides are TGTGCCAGCAGCCGGGCTAGCGGAGATTACAATGAGCAGTTCTTC. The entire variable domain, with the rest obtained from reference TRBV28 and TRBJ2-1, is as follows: DVKVTQSSRYLVKRTGEKVFLECVQDMDHENMFWYRQDPGLGLRLIYFSYDVKMKEKGDIPEGYSVSREKKERFSLILESASTNQTSMYLCASSRASGDYNEQFFGPGTRLTVL.

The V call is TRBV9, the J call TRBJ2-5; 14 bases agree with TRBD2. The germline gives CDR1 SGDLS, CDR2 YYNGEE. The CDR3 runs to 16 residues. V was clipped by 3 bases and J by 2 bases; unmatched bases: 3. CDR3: CASSAGTSGRQETQYF. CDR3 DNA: TGTGCCAGCAGCGCCGGGACTAGCGGGAGACAAGAGACCCAGTACTTC.

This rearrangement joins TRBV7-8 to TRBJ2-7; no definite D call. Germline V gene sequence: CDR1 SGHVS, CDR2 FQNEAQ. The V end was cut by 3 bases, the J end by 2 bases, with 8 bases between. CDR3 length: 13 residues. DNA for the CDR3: TGTGCCAGCAGCTTTTCTCAAGCCTACGAGCAGTACTTC. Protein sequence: CASSFSQAYEQYF. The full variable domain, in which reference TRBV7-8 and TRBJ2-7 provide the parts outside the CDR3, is GAGVSQSPRYKVAKRGQDVALRCDPISGHVSLFWYQQALGQGPEFLTYFQNEAQLDKSGLPSDRFFAERPEGSVSTLKIQRTQQEDSAVYLCASSFSQAYEQYFGPGTRLTVT.

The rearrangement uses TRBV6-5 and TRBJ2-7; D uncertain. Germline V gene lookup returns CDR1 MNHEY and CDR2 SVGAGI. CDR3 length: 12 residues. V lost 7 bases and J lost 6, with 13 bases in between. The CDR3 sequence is CASTDAASEQYF. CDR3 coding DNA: TGTGCCAGCACCGATGCCGCGTCCGAGCAGTACTTC.